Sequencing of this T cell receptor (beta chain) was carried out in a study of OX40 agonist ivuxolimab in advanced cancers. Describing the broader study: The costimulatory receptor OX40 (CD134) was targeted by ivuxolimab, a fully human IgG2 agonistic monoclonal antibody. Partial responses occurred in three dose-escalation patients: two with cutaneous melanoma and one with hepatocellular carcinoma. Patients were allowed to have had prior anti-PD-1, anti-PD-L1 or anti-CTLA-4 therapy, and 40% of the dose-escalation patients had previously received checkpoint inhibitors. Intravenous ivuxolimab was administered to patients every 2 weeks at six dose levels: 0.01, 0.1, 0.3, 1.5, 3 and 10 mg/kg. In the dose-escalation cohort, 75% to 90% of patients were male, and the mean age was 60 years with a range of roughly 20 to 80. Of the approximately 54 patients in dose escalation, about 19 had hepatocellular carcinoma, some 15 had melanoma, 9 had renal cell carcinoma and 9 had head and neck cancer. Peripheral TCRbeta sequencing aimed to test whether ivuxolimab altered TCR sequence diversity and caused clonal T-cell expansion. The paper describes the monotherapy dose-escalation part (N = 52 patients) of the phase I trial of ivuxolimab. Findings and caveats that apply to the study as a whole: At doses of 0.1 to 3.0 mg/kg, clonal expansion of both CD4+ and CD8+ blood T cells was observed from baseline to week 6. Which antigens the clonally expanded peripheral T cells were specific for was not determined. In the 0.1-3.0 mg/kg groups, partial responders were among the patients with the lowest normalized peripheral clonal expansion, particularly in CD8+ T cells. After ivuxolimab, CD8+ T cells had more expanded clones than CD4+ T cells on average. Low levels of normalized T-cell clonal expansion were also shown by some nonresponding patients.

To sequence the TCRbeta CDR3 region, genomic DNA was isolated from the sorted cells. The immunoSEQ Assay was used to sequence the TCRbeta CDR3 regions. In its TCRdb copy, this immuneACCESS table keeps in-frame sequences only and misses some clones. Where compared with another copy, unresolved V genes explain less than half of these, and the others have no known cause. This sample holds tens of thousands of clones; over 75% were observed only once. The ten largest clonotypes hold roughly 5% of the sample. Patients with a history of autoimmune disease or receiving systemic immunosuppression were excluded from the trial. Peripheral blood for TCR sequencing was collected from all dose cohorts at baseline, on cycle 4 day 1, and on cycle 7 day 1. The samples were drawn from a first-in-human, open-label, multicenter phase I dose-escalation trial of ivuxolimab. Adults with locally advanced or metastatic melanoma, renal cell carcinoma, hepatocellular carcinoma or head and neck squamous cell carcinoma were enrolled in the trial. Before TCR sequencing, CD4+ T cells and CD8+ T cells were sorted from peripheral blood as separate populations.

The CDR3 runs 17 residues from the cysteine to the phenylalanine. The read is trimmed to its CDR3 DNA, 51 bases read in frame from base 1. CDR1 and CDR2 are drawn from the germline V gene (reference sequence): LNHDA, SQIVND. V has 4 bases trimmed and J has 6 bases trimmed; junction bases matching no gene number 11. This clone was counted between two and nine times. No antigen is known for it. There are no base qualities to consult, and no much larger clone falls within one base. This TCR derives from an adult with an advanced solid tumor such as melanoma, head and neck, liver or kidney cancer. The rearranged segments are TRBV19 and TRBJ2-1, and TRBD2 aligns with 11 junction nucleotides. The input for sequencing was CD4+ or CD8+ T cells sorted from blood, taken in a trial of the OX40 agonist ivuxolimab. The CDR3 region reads CASSRDSGRGGGNEQFF. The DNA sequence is TGTGCCAGTAGTAGAGATAGCGGGAGGGGGGGAGGCAATGAGCAGTTCTTC.